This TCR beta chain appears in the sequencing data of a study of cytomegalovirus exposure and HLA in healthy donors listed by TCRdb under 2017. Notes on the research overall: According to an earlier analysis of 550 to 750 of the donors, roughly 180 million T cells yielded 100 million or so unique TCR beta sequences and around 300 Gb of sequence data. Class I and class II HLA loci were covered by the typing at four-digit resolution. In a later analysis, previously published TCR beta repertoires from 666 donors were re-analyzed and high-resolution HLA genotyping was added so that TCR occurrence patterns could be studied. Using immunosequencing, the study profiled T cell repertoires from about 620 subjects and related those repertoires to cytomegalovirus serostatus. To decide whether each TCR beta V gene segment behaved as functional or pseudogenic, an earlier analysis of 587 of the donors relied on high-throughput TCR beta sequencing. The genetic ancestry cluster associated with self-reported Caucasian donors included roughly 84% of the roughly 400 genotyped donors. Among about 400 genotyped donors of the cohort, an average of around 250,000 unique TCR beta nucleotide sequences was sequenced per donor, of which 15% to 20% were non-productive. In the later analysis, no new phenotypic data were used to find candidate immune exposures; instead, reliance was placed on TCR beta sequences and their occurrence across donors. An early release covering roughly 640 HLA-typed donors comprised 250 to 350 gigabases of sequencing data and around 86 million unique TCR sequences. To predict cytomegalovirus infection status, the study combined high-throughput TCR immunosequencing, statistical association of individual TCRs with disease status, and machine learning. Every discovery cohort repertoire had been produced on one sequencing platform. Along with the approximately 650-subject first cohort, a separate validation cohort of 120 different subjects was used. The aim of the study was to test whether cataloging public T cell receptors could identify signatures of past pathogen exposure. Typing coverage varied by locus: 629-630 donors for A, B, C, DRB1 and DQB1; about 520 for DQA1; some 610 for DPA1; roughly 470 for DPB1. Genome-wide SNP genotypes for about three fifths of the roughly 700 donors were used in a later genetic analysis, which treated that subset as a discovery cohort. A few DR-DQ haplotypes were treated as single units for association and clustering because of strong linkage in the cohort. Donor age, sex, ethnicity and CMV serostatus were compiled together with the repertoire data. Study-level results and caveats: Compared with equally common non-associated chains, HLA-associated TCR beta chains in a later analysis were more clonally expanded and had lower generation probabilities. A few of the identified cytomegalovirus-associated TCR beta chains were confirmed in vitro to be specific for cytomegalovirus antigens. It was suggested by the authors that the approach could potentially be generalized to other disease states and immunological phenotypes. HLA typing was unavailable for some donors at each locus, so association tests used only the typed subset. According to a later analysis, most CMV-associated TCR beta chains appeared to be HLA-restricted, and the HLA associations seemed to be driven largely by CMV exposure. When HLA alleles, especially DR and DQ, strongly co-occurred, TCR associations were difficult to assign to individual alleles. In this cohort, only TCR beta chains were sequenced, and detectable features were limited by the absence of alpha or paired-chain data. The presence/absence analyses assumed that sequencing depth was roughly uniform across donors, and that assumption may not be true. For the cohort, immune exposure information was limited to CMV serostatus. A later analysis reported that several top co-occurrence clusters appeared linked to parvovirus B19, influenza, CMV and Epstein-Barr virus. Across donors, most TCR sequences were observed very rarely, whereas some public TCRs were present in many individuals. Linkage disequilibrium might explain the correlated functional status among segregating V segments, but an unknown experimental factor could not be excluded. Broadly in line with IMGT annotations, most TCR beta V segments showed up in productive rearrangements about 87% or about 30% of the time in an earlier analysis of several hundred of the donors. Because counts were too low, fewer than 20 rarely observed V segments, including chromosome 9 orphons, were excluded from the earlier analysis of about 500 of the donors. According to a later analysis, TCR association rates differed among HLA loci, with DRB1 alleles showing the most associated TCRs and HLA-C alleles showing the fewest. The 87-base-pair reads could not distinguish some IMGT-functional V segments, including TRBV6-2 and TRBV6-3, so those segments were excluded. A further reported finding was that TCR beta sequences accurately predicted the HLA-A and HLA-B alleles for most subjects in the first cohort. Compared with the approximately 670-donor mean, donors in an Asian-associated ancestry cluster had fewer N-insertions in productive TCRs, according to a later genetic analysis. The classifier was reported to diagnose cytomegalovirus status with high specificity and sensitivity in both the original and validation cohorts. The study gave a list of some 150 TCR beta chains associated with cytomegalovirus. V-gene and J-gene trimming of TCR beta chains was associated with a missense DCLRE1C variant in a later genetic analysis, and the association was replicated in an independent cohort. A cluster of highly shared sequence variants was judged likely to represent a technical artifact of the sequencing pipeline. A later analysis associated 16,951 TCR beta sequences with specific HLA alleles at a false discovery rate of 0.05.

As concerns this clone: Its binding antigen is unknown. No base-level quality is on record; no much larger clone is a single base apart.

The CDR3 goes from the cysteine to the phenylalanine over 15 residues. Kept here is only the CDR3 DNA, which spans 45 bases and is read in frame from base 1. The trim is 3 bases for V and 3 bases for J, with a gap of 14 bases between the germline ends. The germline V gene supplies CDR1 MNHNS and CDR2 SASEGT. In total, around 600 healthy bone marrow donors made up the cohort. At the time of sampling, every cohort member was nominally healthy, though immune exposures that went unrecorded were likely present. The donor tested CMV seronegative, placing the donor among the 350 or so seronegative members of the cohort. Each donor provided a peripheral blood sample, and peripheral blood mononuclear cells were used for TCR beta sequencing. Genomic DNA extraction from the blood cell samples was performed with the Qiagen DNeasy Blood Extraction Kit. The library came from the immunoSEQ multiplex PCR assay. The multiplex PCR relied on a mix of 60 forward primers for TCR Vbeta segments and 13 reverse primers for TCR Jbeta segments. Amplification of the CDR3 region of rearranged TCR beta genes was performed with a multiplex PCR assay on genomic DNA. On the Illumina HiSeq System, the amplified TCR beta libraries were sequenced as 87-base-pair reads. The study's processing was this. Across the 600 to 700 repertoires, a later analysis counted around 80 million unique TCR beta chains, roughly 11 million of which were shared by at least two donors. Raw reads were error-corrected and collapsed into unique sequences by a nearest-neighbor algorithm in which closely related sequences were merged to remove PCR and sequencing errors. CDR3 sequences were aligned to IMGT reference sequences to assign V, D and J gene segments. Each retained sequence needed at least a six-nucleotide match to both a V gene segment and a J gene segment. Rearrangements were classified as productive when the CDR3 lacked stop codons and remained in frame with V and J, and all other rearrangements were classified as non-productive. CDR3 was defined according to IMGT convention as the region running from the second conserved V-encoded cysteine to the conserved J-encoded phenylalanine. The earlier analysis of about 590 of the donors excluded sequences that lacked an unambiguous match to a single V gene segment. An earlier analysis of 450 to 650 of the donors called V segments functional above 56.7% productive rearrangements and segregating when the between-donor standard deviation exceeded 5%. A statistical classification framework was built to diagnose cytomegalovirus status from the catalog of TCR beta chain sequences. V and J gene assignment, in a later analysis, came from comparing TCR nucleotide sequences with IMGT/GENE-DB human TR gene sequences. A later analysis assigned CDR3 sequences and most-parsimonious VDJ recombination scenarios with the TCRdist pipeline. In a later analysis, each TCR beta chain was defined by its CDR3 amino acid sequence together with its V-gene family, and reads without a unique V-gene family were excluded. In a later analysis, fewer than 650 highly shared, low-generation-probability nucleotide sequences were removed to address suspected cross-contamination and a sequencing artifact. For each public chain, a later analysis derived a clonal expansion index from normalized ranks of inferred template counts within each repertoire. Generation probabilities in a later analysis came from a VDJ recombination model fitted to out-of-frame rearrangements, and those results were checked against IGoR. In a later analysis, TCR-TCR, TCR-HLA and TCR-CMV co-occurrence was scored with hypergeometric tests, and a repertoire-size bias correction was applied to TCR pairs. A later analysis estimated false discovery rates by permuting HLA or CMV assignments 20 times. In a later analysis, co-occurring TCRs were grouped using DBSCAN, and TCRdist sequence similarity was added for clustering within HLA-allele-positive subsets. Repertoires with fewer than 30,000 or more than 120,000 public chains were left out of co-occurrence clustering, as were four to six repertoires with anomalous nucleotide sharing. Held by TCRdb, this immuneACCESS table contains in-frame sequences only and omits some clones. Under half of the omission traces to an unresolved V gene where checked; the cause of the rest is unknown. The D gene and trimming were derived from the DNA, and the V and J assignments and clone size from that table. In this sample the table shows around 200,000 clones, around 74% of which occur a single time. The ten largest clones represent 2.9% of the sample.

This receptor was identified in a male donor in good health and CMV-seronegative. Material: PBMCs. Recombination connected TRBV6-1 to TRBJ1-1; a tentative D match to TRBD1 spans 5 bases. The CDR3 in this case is CASSDYGGAHTEAFF. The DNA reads TGTGCCAGCAGTGATTACGGGGGAGCGCACACTGAAGCTTTCTTT.